The T cell receptor beta chain described here comes from a study of cytomegalovirus exposure and HLA in healthy donors. Study-level findings and limits: Cytomegalovirus association was assigned to approximately 180 TCR beta chains. A missense variant in DCLRE1C was later tied to TCR beta V- and J-gene trimming.

Concerning this clone itself: What it binds is unknown.

The PCR used 60 Vbeta and 13 Jbeta primers. Profiled with immunoSEQ multiplex PCR; TCRdb holds only in-frame clones, not every one. Altogether fewer than 200,000 clones are present, 60% to 85% being singletons, with the ten largest covering 3.5% to 4.5%. The CDR3 extends over 16 amino acids. Germline V gene lookup returns CDR1 LNHNV and CDR2 YYDKDF (reference sequence). The ends lost 3 bases at V and 5 bases at J; junction bases unmatched: 12. The sequence came from a man between 25 and 39 years old in good health and CMV-seropositive. This sequence joins TRBV15 and TRBJ2-7; 8 nucleotides line up with TRBD1. The source material was PBMCs. Here the CDR3 reads CATSRGRGTGLDEQYF. The DNA for the CDR3 is TGTGCCACCAGCAGGGGCCGTGGGACAGGCCTCGACGAGCAGTACTTC. The variable domain in full, with the rest retrieved from reference TRBV15 and TRBJ2-7, is DAMVIQNPRYQVTQFGKPVTLSCSQTLNHNVMYWYQQKSSQAPKLLFHYYDKDFNNEADTPDNFQSRRPNTSFCFLDIRSPGLGDTAMYLCATSRGRGTGLDEQYFGPGTRLTVT.